This passage covers 21 T cell receptor beta chains from one sample sequenced in a study of T cells in Graves' hyperthyroidism and ophthalmopathy. TCR beta CDR3 regions were amplified from RNA. First-round RT-PCR of the TCR CDR3 relied on the HTBI primer set. TCRdb independently ran MiXCR on the multiplex PCR reads; one entry per CDR3 protein. The table lists hundreds of thousands of distinct CDR3 sequences, less than 25% of them singletons. Sample: blood. The receptors stem from a man in his thirties or forties with Graves' ophthalmopathy.

This clonotype was seen a handful of times. The junction does not match germline at one end; this may be a read error. The genes are TRBV3-1 and TRBJ1-6, with D perhaps TRBD1 (6 bases). Germline loops: CDR1 LGHDT, CDR2 YNNKEL (reference sequence). The CDR3 spans 16 residues. CDR3 nucleotides: TGCGCCAGCAGCCAAGCACAGGGCTCCTATAATTCACCCCTCCACTTT. Its protein product is CASSQAQGSYNSPLHF.

There are many counts of this clonotype. This rearrangement joins TRBV11-2 to TRBJ2-3; the match to TRBD2 covers 9 bases. With V trimmed by 4 bases and J by 4 bases, 6 bases remained unmatched. The V gene's germline CDR1 is SGHAT and CDR2 FQNNGV. The CDR3 is 15 amino acids. CDR3 loop: CASSSGTSSPDTQYF. The DNA of the CDR3 is TGTGCCAGCAGCTCCGGGACTAGCAGTCCAGATACGCAGTATTTT.

The chain links TRBV7-9 to TRBJ2-3; 10 bases are a match to TRBD2. The junction had 5 bases not matched to a gene; V was cut back by 5 bases and J by 3 bases. This CDR3 comprises 15 residues. Germline CDR1 reads SEHNR; CDR2 reads FQNEAQ (reference sequence). CDR3 protein: CASSGGLARTDTQYF. Written as DNA, the CDR3 is TGTGCCAGCAGCGGGGGACTAGCGAGAACAGATACGCAGTATTTT. Based on the CDR3 plus reference TRBV7-9 and TRBJ2-3, the full variable domain is DTGVSQNPRHKITKRGQNVTFRCDPISEHNRLYWYRQTLGQGPEFLTYFQNEAQLEKSRLLSDRFSAERPKGSFSTLEIQRTEQGDSAMYLCASSGGLARTDTQYFGPGTRLTVL.

With regard to this clonotype: One base away lies a much larger clone, so this may be a sequencing read error. The J gene is TRBJ2-1, the V gene TRBV11-2, with TRBD2 as a possible D gene (5 bases). Between the trimmed V and J ends, which lost 5 bases and 2 bases, there was a span of 13 bases. The CDR3 extends over 15 amino acids. Germline V gives CDR1 SGHAT, CDR2 FQNNGV. CDR3 in amino acids: CASSIIARTYNEQFF. CDR3 DNA: TGTGCCAGCAGCATAATAGCGAGAACCTACAATGAGCAGTTCTTC.

This clonotype was seen a single time. The chain couples TRBV15 to TRBJ2-2; a possible D gene is TRBD1 (5 bases). CDR3 length equals 17 residues. Trimming left V 0 bases short and J 7 bases short, with 18 bases between. Looked up from germline, CDR1 is LNHNV and CDR2 is YYDKDF (reference sequence). DNA for the CDR3: TGTGCCACCAGCAGAGATAGGGCAGGGTATAATATCGGGGAGCTGTTTTTT. It codes for CATSRDRAGYNIGELFF.

The sample holds a few counts of this clonotype. The chain combines TRBV5-6 with TRBJ2-2; a possible D gene is TRBD2 (6 bases). The CDR3 totals 16 residues. V shed 4 bases and J shed 4 bases, with 17 bases lying between them. Germline-derived CDR1 and CDR2 are SGHDT and YYEEEE. CDR3 DNA sequence: TGTGCCAGCAGCACCCCTTCGGGAGTGGGCACCGGGGAGCTGTTTTTT. Translating gives CASSTPSGVGTGELFF.

Only a few counts were recorded for this clonotype. The chain has TRBV28 and TRBJ2-1, with D possibly matching TRBD2 (6 bases). The V gene's germline CDR1 is MDHEN and CDR2 SYDVKM. The CDR3 extends over 11 amino acids. In DNA, the CDR3 is TGTGCAGCGGGTTCCTACAATGAGCAGTTCTTC. It translates to CAAGSYNEQFF.

This clonotype appeared a few times. The J gene is TRBJ2-5, the V gene TRBV29-1; no firm D call. Germline V lookup: CDR1 SQVTM, CDR2 ANQGSEA. The CDR3 spans 9 residues. V was clipped by 4 bases and J by 5 bases, with 2 bases between them. The CDR3 bases are TGCAGCGTTGGGGAGACCCAGTACTTC. It encodes CSVGETQYF.

V is TRBV7-3 and J is TRBJ2-1, with TRBD2 as a possible D gene (5 bases). V lost 2 bases, J lost 6 bases, and 14 bases lay in between. The CDR3 spans 15 residues. In germline, CDR1 is SGHTA, CDR2 FQGTGA. This chain's CDR3 is CASSLGLAAFNEQFF. As DNA, the CDR3 is TGTGCCAGCAGCTTAGGGCTAGCCGCTTTCAATGAGCAGTTCTTC.

This clonotype appeared a few times. The chain recombines TRBV19 with TRBJ2-3; 8 bases map to TRBD2. The V gene end was trimmed by 3 bases and the J gene end by 4 bases; junction bases not matched to a gene: 3. CDR1 and CDR2 from the germline V gene are LNHDA and SQIVND (reference sequence). The CDR3 spans 14 residues. The CDR3 spells CASSIRRGADTQYF. The DNA for the CDR3 is TGTGCCAGTAGTATTCGGCGGGGGGCAGATACGCAGTATTTT.

There are a few counts of this clonotype. The chain couples TRBV7-2 to TRBJ2-7, with D unresolved. V lost 0 bases to trimming and J lost 2 bases, with 11 bases between them. This CDR3 comprises 15 residues. CDR1 and CDR2 from the germline V gene are SGHTA and FQGNSA. CDR3 region: CASSLAQFSTYEQYF. The CDR3 DNA sequence: TGTGCCAGCAGCTTAGCGCAGTTCAGTACCTACGAGCAGTACTTC.

This clonotype has just a few counts. The chain links TRBV12-3 or TRBV12-4 to TRBJ2-3, with 14 positions matching TRBD2. Trimming at V came to 5 bases and at J to 0 bases, leaving 10 bases not matched to a gene. CDR3 length: 19 amino acids. The CDR3 loop reads CASSPIGTSGSASTDTQYF. As DNA, the CDR3 is TGTGCCAGCAGTCCAATAGGGACTAGCGGGAGCGCTAGCACAGATACGCAGTATTTT.

This sequence joins TRBV15 and TRBJ2-5; 11 bases line up with TRBD2. The V and J ends lost 2 bases and 5 bases, in that order; junction bases with no gene match: 10. Germline CDR1 reads LNHNV; CDR2 reads YYDKDF (reference sequence). The CDR3 is 17 residues long. In nucleotides, the CDR3 is TGTGCCACCAGCAGATTGACTAGCGGGATAATCCTTGAGACCCAGTACTTC. Translated, it gives CATSRLTSGIILETQYF. The variable domain in full, completed from reference TRBV15 and TRBJ2-5, reads DAMVIQNPRYQVTQFGKPVTLSCSQTLNHNVMYWYQQKSSQAPKLLFHYYDKDFNNEADTPDNFQSRRPNTSFCFLDIRSPGLGDTAMYLCATSRLTSGIILETQYFGPGTRLLVL.

This rearrangement joins TRBV20-1 to TRBJ2-6, with 8 bases aligning to TRBD2. Germline V lookup: CDR1 DFQATT, CDR2 SNEGSKA (reference sequence). With 1 base clipped from V and 6 bases from J, the junction kept 5 bases outside the gene matches. The CDR3 is made up of 15 amino acids. CDR3 loop: CSARAGGKKANVLTF. The DNA for the CDR3 is TGCAGTGCTAGAGCGGGGGGGAAAAAGGCCAACGTCCTGACTTTC.

CDR3 nucleotides: TGTGCCAGCAGCCCTGGACATCAAGGGTCAGAGACCCAGTACTTC. Its translation: CASSPGHQGSETQYF. The chain is built from TRBV7-2 and TRBJ2-5; perhaps TRBD1 as D (5 bases). Trimming removed 5 bases from V and 4 bases from J, with 17 bases in between. The germline V gene has CDR1 SGHTA and CDR2 FQGNSA. CDR3 length: 15 residues.

Regarding this clonotype: A read error may be the cause here, since a much bigger clone is one base away. The CDR3 carries no conserved terminal phenylalanine or tryptophan, so it likely arises from a read error. The chain is built from TRBV5-1 and TRBJ1-5; 10 bases match TRBD1. The trim removed 0 bases at V and 2 bases at J, leaving 2 bases unmatched. Per germline, CDR1 SGHRS and CDR2 YFSETQ. CDR3 length: 16 amino acids. The CDR3 reads CASSLGQGAGNQPQHS. DNA of the CDR3: TGCGCCAGCAGCTTGGGACAGGGGGCTGGCAATCAGCCCCAGCATTCT.

The rearrangement joins TRBV6-2 or TRBV6-3 to TRBJ2-4; D is undetermined. The CDR3 is made up of 13 amino acids. Germline-derived CDR1 and CDR2 are MNHEY and SVGEGT. Trimming took 4 bases from V and 8 from J, leaving 12 bases between them. CDR3 bases: TGTGCCAGCAGTTCTCCTCACTCGGACATTCAGTACTTC. Residues: CASSSPHSDIQYF.

This sequence joins TRBV5-1 and TRBJ2-2; no clear D. Germline V gene sequence: CDR1 SGHRS, CDR2 YFSETQ. This CDR3 has 14 amino acids. The V end was cut by 2 bases, the J end by 3 bases, with 8 bases between. In nucleotides, the CDR3 is TGCGCCAGCAGCTTTTCACCCGACACCGGGGAGCTGTTTTTT. Translating gives CASSFSPDTGELFF.

The chain is built from TRBV2 and TRBJ2-7, with 10 bases identical to TRBD2. The CDR3 spans 15 residues. Looked up from germline, CDR1 is SNHLY and CDR2 is FYNNEI. V gave up 3 bases and J gave up 2 bases; unmatched junction bases: 4. This CDR3 is CASSEMSGGAYEQYF. As DNA, the CDR3 is TGTGCCAGCAGTGAGATGAGCGGGGGGGCCTACGAGCAGTACTTC.

The chain employs TRBV14 and TRBJ2-7; 7 bases are a match to TRBD1. The better agreement between TRBJ2-1 and the DNA end casts doubt on the J call. The CDR3 consists of 17 residues. Germline V gene sequence: CDR1 SGHDN, CDR2 FVKESK. The CDR3 DNA sequence: TGTGCCAGCAGCCAAGATCCCCCAGGACAGGCCTCCTACGAGCAGTTCTTC. Protein: CASSQDPPGQASYEQFF.

This clonotype was picked up a small number of times. The rearrangement uses TRBV7-3 and TRBJ2-5, with 10 bases that match TRBD2. Looked up from germline, CDR1 is SGHTA and CDR2 is FQGTGA. Trimming took 5 bases from V and 1 from J; bases not matched to a gene: 4. The CDR3 has 15 residues. The CDR3 DNA sequence: TGTGCCAGCAGCCGAGCGGGAGGGTCCCAAGAGACCCAGTACTTC. It yields the protein CASSRAGGSQETQYF.